These T cell receptor beta chains were read from a single sample in a study of shared clonotypes between healthy human individuals. The repertoire was sequenced with immunoSEQ multiplex PCR; TCRdb's copy has only in-frame clones and lacks some. The data show 660,000 or so clones, with roughly 96% seen just once and approximately 0.12% held by the top ten. Sequenced sample: naive CD8+ T cells sorted from blood. These receptors all come from a woman aged 25 to 39 in good health. Each CDR3 is given with its conserved first and last residue. The order of the fields is V gene, D gene, clone size, J gene, CDR3 protein, CDR3 DNA. A D gene is named only where the DNA matches it firmly. Size tells how often a clone was seen (once, few, many) or the class of an expanded clone, and some rows leave it out.

v_call: TRBV29-1
d_call: .
clone_size: few
j_call: TRBJ1-1
cdr3_aa: CSATWQNTEAFF
cdr3_nt: TGCAGCGCGACCTGGCAGAACACTGAAGCTTTCTTT

v_call: TRBV6-5
d_call: .
clone_size: .
j_call: TRBJ1-3
cdr3_aa: CASSLTDSTGNTIYF
cdr3_nt: TGTGCCAGCAGTCTGACGGACAGTACTGGAAACACCATATATTTT

v_call: TRBV10-1
d_call: TRBD1
clone_size: .
j_call: TRBJ2-7
cdr3_aa: CASSDGTGAAYEQYF
cdr3_nt: TGCGCCAGCAGTGATGGGACAGGGGCAGCCTACGAGCAGTACTTC

v_call: TRBV7-8
d_call: .
clone_size: .
j_call: TRBJ1-1
cdr3_aa: CASSPVWGQVNTEAFF
cdr3_nt: TGTGCCAGCAGCCCCGTTTGGGGGCAGGTGAACACTGAAGCTTTCTTT

v_call: TRBV6-5
d_call: .
clone_size: .
j_call: TRBJ1-5
cdr3_aa: CASNSGGPGQPQHF
cdr3_nt: TGTGCCAGCAATTCCGGGGGTCCTGGGCAGCCCCAGCATTTT

v_call: TRBV27
d_call: TRBD2
clone_size: .
j_call: TRBJ2-1
cdr3_aa: CASAIAGVGANEQFF
cdr3_nt: TGTGCCAGCGCTATAGCGGGAGTCGGAGCAAATGAGCAGTTCTTC

v_call: TRBV7-8
d_call: TRBD2
clone_size: .
j_call: TRBJ2-1
cdr3_aa: CASSHDPGGSNNEQFF
cdr3_nt: TGTGCCAGCAGCCATGACCCGGGCGGGAGTAACAATGAGCAGTTCTTC

v_call: TRBV10-1
d_call: .
clone_size: .
j_call: TRBJ2-6
cdr3_aa: CASSESTDSGANVLTF
cdr3_nt: TGCGCCAGCAGTGAGTCAACAGACTCTGGGGCCAACGTCCTGACTTTC

v_call: TRBV5-6
d_call: .
clone_size: .
j_call: TRBJ2-2
cdr3_aa: CASSLGWELFF
cdr3_nt: TGTGCCAGCAGCTTGGGCTGGGAGCTGTTTTTT

v_call: TRBV7-9
d_call: TRBD2
clone_size: .
j_call: TRBJ2-3
cdr3_aa: CASSLIGRERSTDTQYF
cdr3_nt: TGTGCCAGCAGCTTAATTGGGCGGGAGAGAAGCACAGATACGCAGTATTTT

v_call: TRBV19
d_call: TRBD2
clone_size: few
j_call: TRBJ2-3
cdr3_aa: CASSWVAGDTQYF
cdr3_nt: TGTGCCAGTAGTTGGGTAGCGGGAGATACGCAGTATTTT

v_call: TRBV10-3
d_call: TRBD2
clone_size: .
j_call: TRBJ2-1
cdr3_aa: CAIKRLAEHNEQFF
cdr3_nt: TGTGCCATCAAGCGACTAGCAGAACACAATGAGCAGTTCTTC

v_call: TRBV5-6
d_call: TRBD1
clone_size: .
j_call: TRBJ1-1
cdr3_aa: CASSLSQQGTGTEAFF
cdr3_nt: TGTGCCAGCAGCCTAAGCCAACAGGGGACGGGCACTGAAGCTTTCTTT

v_call: TRBV10-1
d_call: .
clone_size: once
j_call: TRBJ2-1
cdr3_aa: CASTGAYNEQFF
cdr3_nt: TGCGCCAGCACAGGGGCCTACAATGAGCAGTTCTTC

v_call: TRBV25-1
d_call: .
clone_size: once
j_call: TRBJ2-1
cdr3_aa: CASSRDSYNEQFF
cdr3_nt: TGTGCCAGCAGCCGCGACAGCTACAATGAGCAGTTCTTC

v_call: TRBV28
d_call: .
clone_size: .
j_call: TRBJ2-7
cdr3_aa: CACNRDYEQYF
cdr3_nt: TGTGCCTGCAACAGGGACTACGAGCAGTACTTC

v_call: TRBV29-1
d_call: TRBD2
clone_size: .
j_call: TRBJ2-1
cdr3_aa: CSVGLAGGNNEQFF
cdr3_nt: TGCAGCGTTGGACTAGCGGGAGGTAACAATGAGCAGTTCTTC

v_call: TRBV4-1
d_call: .
clone_size: .
j_call: TRBJ1-2
cdr3_aa: CASSQDPGYGYTF
cdr3_nt: TGCGCCAGCAGCCAAGATCCCGGTTATGGCTACACCTTC

v_call: TRBV5-5
d_call: .
clone_size: .
j_call: TRBJ2-7
cdr3_aa: CASSFARGLSYEQYF
cdr3_nt: TGTGCCAGCAGCTTCGCCAGGGGACTTTCCTACGAGCAGTACTTC

v_call: TRBV13
d_call: .
clone_size: .
j_call: TRBJ2-2
cdr3_aa: CASTPGGNTGELFF
cdr3_nt: TGTGCCAGCACCCCCGGCGGAAACACCGGGGAGCTGTTTTTT

v_call: TRBV2
d_call: TRBD2
clone_size: .
j_call: TRBJ2-5
cdr3_aa: CASWEGLAEETQYF
cdr3_nt: TGTGCCAGCTGGGAGGGGCTAGCGGAAGAGACCCAGTACTTC

v_call: TRBV27
d_call: .
clone_size: .
j_call: TRBJ2-2
cdr3_aa: CASSLREENTGELFF
cdr3_nt: TGTGCCAGCAGTTTAAGGGAGGAGAACACCGGGGAGCTGTTTTTT

v_call: TRBV7-6
d_call: .
clone_size: .
j_call: TRBJ2-1
cdr3_aa: CASSQMTGPYYNEQFF
cdr3_nt: TGTGCCAGCAGTCAGATGACAGGCCCCTACTACAATGAGCAGTTCTTC

v_call: TRBV11-2
d_call: TRBD2
clone_size: .
j_call: TRBJ2-1
cdr3_aa: CASSHTGTSGNNEQFF
cdr3_nt: TGTGCCAGCAGCCACACCGGGACTAGCGGGAACAATGAGCAGTTCTTC

v_call: TRBV9
d_call: TRBD2
clone_size: .
j_call: TRBJ2-5
cdr3_aa: CASSVGLAGIQETQYF
cdr3_nt: TGTGCCAGCAGCGTAGGCCTAGCGGGAATACAAGAGACCCAGTACTTC

v_call: TRBV11-2
d_call: .
clone_size: .
j_call: TRBJ2-7
cdr3_aa: CASSLYSYEQYF
cdr3_nt: TGTGCCAGCAGCTTGTACAGCTACGAGCAGTACTTC

v_call: TRBV27
d_call: .
clone_size: .
j_call: TRBJ2-2
cdr3_aa: CASSLYGNTGELFF
cdr3_nt: TGTGCCAGCAGTTTGTACGGAAACACCGGGGAGCTGTTTTTT

v_call: TRBV7-9
d_call: .
clone_size: .
j_call: TRBJ1-3
cdr3_aa: CASSQYQWGDSGNTIYF
cdr3_nt: TGTGCCAGCAGCCAATACCAATGGGGCGACTCTGGAAACACCATATATTTT

v_call: TRBV5-6
d_call: TRBD1
clone_size: .
j_call: TRBJ2-1
cdr3_aa: CASSFRQGRNEQFF
cdr3_nt: TGTGCCAGCAGCTTCCGACAGGGTCGAAATGAGCAGTTCTTC

v_call: TRBV5-1
d_call: .
clone_size: .
j_call: TRBJ2-7
cdr3_aa: CASSLVAETPFYEQYF
cdr3_nt: TGCGCCAGCAGCTTGGTTGCTGAGACCCCATTCTACGAGCAGTACTTC

v_call: TRBV11-2
d_call: TRBD1
clone_size: .
j_call: TRBJ2-5
cdr3_aa: CATWGQGGDSPDTQYF
cdr3_nt: TGTGCCACGTGGGGACAGGGTGGGGACTCACCAGACACCCAGTACTTC

v_call: TRBV25-1
d_call: .
clone_size: .
j_call: TRBJ2-1
cdr3_aa: CASSPLSDEQFF
cdr3_nt: TGTGCCAGCAGTCCTCTCAGCGATGAGCAGTTCTTC

v_call: TRBV7-9
d_call: .
clone_size: .
j_call: TRBJ2-2
cdr3_aa: CASNGISGELFF
cdr3_nt: TGTGCCAGCAATGGAATTTCCGGGGAGCTGTTTTTT

v_call: TRBV28
d_call: .
clone_size: .
j_call: TRBJ1-2
cdr3_aa: CASSSLDVPYGYTF
cdr3_nt: TGTGCCAGCAGCAGCCTTGACGTACCCTATGGCTACACCTTC

v_call: TRBV27
d_call: TRBD2
clone_size: .
j_call: TRBJ2-2
cdr3_aa: CASSWTSGSPGELFF
cdr3_nt: TGTGCCAGCAGCTGGACTAGCGGGAGCCCCGGGGAGCTGTTTTTT

v_call: TRBV5-5
d_call: .
clone_size: .
j_call: TRBJ1-1
cdr3_aa: CASSAETLITKNTEAFF
cdr3_nt: TGTGCCAGCAGCGCGGAGACACTTATCACGAAGAACACTGAAGCTTTCTTT

v_call: TRBV2
d_call: .
clone_size: once
j_call: TRBJ2-7
cdr3_aa: CASSGGQLGVLEQYF
cdr3_nt: TGTGCCAGCAGCGGAGGTCAACTAGGGGTACTCGAGCAGTACTTC

v_call: TRBV27
d_call: TRBD1
clone_size: once
j_call: TRBJ2-7
cdr3_aa: CASSAGTGAYEQYF
cdr3_nt: TGTGCCAGCAGTGCCGGGACAGGGGCTTACGAGCAGTACTTC

v_call: TRBV7-8
d_call: .
clone_size: .
j_call: TRBJ1-4
cdr3_aa: CASSFSNEKLFF
cdr3_nt: TGTGCCAGCAGCTTTAGTAATGAAAAACTGTTTTTT

v_call: TRBV27
d_call: TRBD2
clone_size: .
j_call: TRBJ2-3
cdr3_aa: CASSWGLAVGGADTQYF
cdr3_nt: TGTGCCAGCAGTTGGGGACTAGCGGTCGGAGGAGCAGATACGCAGTATTTT

v_call: TRBV28
d_call: TRBD1
clone_size: .
j_call: TRBJ1-5
cdr3_aa: CASSSGTVSFGNQPQHF
cdr3_nt: TGTGCCAGCAGTTCCGGGACAGTAAGTTTTGGCAATCAGCCCCAGCATTTT

v_call: TRBV9
d_call: .
clone_size: .
j_call: TRBJ2-7
cdr3_aa: CASSVVEVEQYF
cdr3_nt: TGTGCCAGCAGCGTAGTGGAGGTTGAGCAGTACTTC

v_call: TRBV11-2
d_call: .
clone_size: once
j_call: TRBJ2-7
cdr3_aa: CASSLDSTAYEQYF
cdr3_nt: TGTGCCAGCAGCTTAGATTCTACCGCCTACGAGCAGTACTTC

v_call: TRBV29-1
d_call: TRBD2
clone_size: .
j_call: TRBJ2-1
cdr3_aa: CSVSGTSGTSSYNEQFF
cdr3_nt: TGCAGCGTCTCCGGGACTAGCGGGACGAGCTCCTACAATGAGCAGTTCTTC

v_call: TRBV5-1
d_call: TRBD2
clone_size: once
j_call: TRBJ2-3
cdr3_aa: CASSPAQGAGVTDTQYF
cdr3_nt: TGCGCCAGCAGCCCAGCCCAGGGCGCGGGAGTTACAGATACGCAGTATTTT

v_call: TRBV2
d_call: .
clone_size: .
j_call: TRBJ2-5
cdr3_aa: CASSFSPTETETQYF
cdr3_nt: TGTGCCAGCAGTTTTTCCCCGACTGAAACAGAGACCCAGTACTTC

v_call: TRBV11-2
d_call: .
clone_size: once
j_call: TRBJ2-7
cdr3_aa: CASSLGIGGYEQYF
cdr3_nt: TGTGCCAGCAGCTTAGGAATCGGGGGCTACGAGCAGTACTTC

v_call: TRBV4-1
d_call: .
clone_size: .
j_call: TRBJ2-7
cdr3_aa: CASSQNFKTGVDEQYF
cdr3_nt: TGCGCCAGCAGCCAAAACTTCAAGACAGGAGTAGACGAGCAGTACTTC

v_call: TRBV7-9
d_call: .
clone_size: .
j_call: TRBJ1-4
cdr3_aa: CASSFGGRSEKLFF
cdr3_nt: TGTGCCAGCAGCTTCGGCGGAAGGAGCGAAAAACTGTTTTTT

v_call: TRBV13
d_call: .
clone_size: .
j_call: TRBJ2-7
cdr3_aa: CASSSGMEGLYEQYF
cdr3_nt: TGTGCCAGCAGCTCGGGCATGGAGGGCCTCTACGAGCAGTACTTC

v_call: TRBV30
d_call: TRBD1
clone_size: .
j_call: TRBJ1-1
cdr3_aa: CAWSPGGSEAFF
cdr3_nt: TGTGCCTGGAGCCCAGGGGGCAGTGAAGCTTTCTTT

v_call: TRBV4-1
d_call: TRBD1
clone_size: .
j_call: TRBJ2-1
cdr3_aa: CASSQVFSRGRSYNEQFF
cdr3_nt: TGCGCCAGCAGCCAAGTCTTCTCTAGGGGGCGTTCCTACAATGAGCAGTTCTTC

v_call: TRBV15
d_call: .
clone_size: once
j_call: TRBJ2-3
cdr3_aa: CATSRDQADTQYF
cdr3_nt: TGTGCCACCAGCAGAGATCAGGCAGATACGCAGTATTTT

v_call: TRBV5-1
d_call: .
clone_size: .
j_call: TRBJ2-7
cdr3_aa: CASSQTNDYEQYF
cdr3_nt: TGCGCCAGCAGCCAGACCAACGACTACGAGCAGTACTTC

v_call: TRBV10-3
d_call: .
clone_size: .
j_call: TRBJ1-5
cdr3_aa: CAISEPNALADSNQPQHF
cdr3_nt: TGTGCCATCAGTGAGCCGAACGCCCTGGCAGATAGCAATCAGCCCCAGCATTTT